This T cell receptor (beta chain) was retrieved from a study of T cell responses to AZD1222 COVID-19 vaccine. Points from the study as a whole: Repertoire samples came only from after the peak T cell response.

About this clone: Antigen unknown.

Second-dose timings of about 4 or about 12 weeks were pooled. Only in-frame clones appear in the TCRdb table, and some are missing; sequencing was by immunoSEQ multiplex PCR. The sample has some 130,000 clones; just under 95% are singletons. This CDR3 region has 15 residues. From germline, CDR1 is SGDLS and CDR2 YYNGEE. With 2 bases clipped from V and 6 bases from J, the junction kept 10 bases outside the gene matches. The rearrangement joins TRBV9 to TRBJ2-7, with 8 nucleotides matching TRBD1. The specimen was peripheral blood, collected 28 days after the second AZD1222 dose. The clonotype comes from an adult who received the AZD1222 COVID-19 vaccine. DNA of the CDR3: TGTGCCAGCAGCGTGGGGAGGACAGGGAACTTCGAGCAGTACTTC. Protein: CASSVGRTGNFEQYF.